One sample yielded the 8 T cell receptor beta chains listed below, sequenced in a study of blood T cell repertoires in COVID-19. Profiling relied on immunoSEQ multiplex PCR, and the TCRdb table lists in-frame clones only, not all of them. The sample lists under 300,000 clones, approximately 92% seen once, with roughly 4.5% in the top ten. Sample: peripheral blood. The receptors here all came from a woman between 40 and 55 years old who had recovered from COVID-19.

The chain combines TRBV24-1 with TRBJ2-5, with TRBD2 identical over 10 bases. Germline V gene data show CDR1 as KGHDR and CDR2 as SFDVKD. The J segment lost 5 bases and the V segment lost 4 bases, leaving 9 bases of the junction unmatched. This CDR3 spans 16 amino acids. The CDR3 DNA follows: TGTGCCACCAGTGAATCCCTAGCGGGAGTAGGGGAGACCCAGTACTTC. It translates to CATSESLAGVGETQYF.

V gene TRBV12-3 or TRBV12-4 combines with J gene TRBJ1-2; D is uncertain. V gave up 6 bases and J gave up 5 bases, with 7 bases separating them. The CDR3 loop spans 11 amino acids. CDR3 coding DNA: TGTGCCAGCAGCCCGGGGTATGGCTACACCTTC. This codes for CASSPGYGYTF.

This clone was seen only once. CDR3 bases: TGTGCCAGCAGATCCCCCTTGAGGAATTCACCCCTCCACTTT. Protein product: CASRSPLRNSPLHF. The V gene is TRBV27, the J gene TRBJ1-6; no definite D call. With 6 bases removed from V and 7 bases from J, the gap between germline ends came to 13 bases. The CDR3 consists of 14 residues. Germline V gene lookup returns CDR1 MNHEY and CDR2 SMNVEV (reference sequence).

V and J are TRBV2 and TRBJ2-7; D is undetermined. V lost 4 bases, J lost 3 bases, and 16 bases lay in between. Germline values: CDR1 SNHLY, CDR2 FYNNEI. This CDR3 comprises 15 residues. The CDR3: CASSAHFSRHYEQYF. The CDR3 region has the DNA TGTGCCAGCAGTGCTCATTTTTCGCGGCACTACGAGCAGTACTTC.

This chain uses TRBV5-4 with TRBJ2-3; D ambiguous. The CDR3 is 15 residues long. The germline gives CDR1 SGHNT, CDR2 YYREEE (reference sequence). Trimming took 0 bases from V and 0 from J, leaving 8 bases between them. CDR3 coding DNA: TGTGCCAGCAGCTTGGGCACTATGAGCACAGATACGCAGTATTTT. It encodes CASSLGTMSTDTQYF.

The chain couples TRBV11-2 to TRBJ2-2; 8 bases match TRBD2. Looked up from germline, CDR1 is SGHAT and CDR2 is FQNNGV. This CDR3 is 16 amino acids long. Trimming took 0 bases from V and 8 from J; bases not matched to a gene: 8. In DNA, the CDR3 is TGTGCCAGCAGCTTAGAGATGGCGGGGGGAATAGGGGAGCTGTTTTTT. Translating gives CASSLEMAGGIGELFF. Complete variable domain (other parts from reference TRBV11-2 and TRBJ2-2): EAGVAQSPRYKIIEKRQSVAFWCNPISGHATLYWYQQILGQGPKLLIQFQNNGVVDDSQLPKDRFSAERLKGVDSTLKIQPAKLEDSAVYLCASSLEMAGGIGELFFGEGSRLTVL.

To note about this clone: Other DNA sequences of this sample code for an identical CDR3. The chain uses TRBV3-1 (or the pseudogene TRBV3-2) and TRBJ1-4; D gene ambiguous. This CDR3 comprises 13 residues. Trimming took 1 base from V and 8 from J, leaving 8 bases between them. Germline V gene lookup returns CDR1 LGHDT and CDR2 YNNKEL (reference sequence). CDR3 in amino acids: CASSQVRNEKLFF. In DNA, the CDR3 is TGTGCCAGCAGCCAAGTCAGGAACGAAAAACTGTTTTTT.

The count of this clone is one. This chain connects TRBV6-2 or TRBV6-3 to TRBJ2-2; 8 bases line up with TRBD1. The CDR3 is made up of 17 amino acids. Germline CDR1 MNHEY, CDR2 SVGEGT. V was clipped by 2 bases and J by 4 bases; unmatched bases: 9. CDR3 DNA: TGTGCCAGCAGTTACCGGAGACAGGGGATAGTCACCGGGGAGCTGTTTTTT. The encoded protein is CASSYRRQGIVTGELFF.